The sequence of this T cell receptor (beta chain) was determined in a study of blood T cell repertoires in COVID-19. Across the whole study: Samples taken during acute and convalescent COVID-19 were collected in the United States, Italy and Spain. Sample material is recorded as cDNA or gDNA derived from T cells, B-cell-depleted T cells, or PBMCs.

This CDR3 is built from 15 residues. Germline CDR1 is MGHRA and CDR2 is YSYEKL. J lost 1 base, V lost 4 bases, and 5 bases had no gene match. In the original processing: It was from reference gene primer amplification that nucleated cell counts were estimated. The repertoire was sequenced with immunoSEQ multiplex PCR; TCRdb's copy has only in-frame clones and lacks some. D and trimming come from the DNA, and the V and J calls and clone size come from that table. In the table there are about 140,000 clones, around 81% of which are singletons. Input material: peripheral blood. This receptor was identified in a human donor in a cohort sampled during active COVID-19. This chain uses TRBV4-1 with TRBJ2-7; 9 nucleotides line up with TRBD1. The CDR3 sequence: CASSPAGTGSYEQYF. The DNA of the CDR3 is TGCGCCAGCAGCCCGGCCGGGACAGGGTCCTACGAGCAGTACTTC.